Listed below are T cell receptor beta chains from one sample, sequenced in a study of cytomegalovirus exposure and HLA in healthy donors. Here immunoSEQ multiplex PCR was the method, and the copy in TCRdb shows in-frame clones only, minus some. The profile shows under 200,000 clones, 80% to 90% of them singletons. Material for sequencing was PBMCs. These receptors were taken from a woman in her fifties or sixties in good health and CMV-seronegative. The CDR3 runs from the conserved cysteine through the conserved F or W. A D gene is named only where the DNA matches it firmly. Clone size is stated in some rows and not others, as once, few, many or a class when expanded.

TRBV6-5	NA	TRBJ2-2	NA	TGTGCCAGCAGGTCACAGGGTTACACCGGGGAGCTGTTTTTT	CASRSQGYTGELFF
TRBV5-1	NA	TRBJ1-2	NA	TGCGCCAGCAGCCTGGGGGGGGATACCTATGGCTACACCTTC	CASSLGGDTYGYTF
TRBV19	TRBD1	TRBJ2-1	few	TGTGCCAGTGGAGGCAGGGGGATCAGTGAGCAGTTCTTC	CASGGRGISEQFF
TRBV9	TRBD2	TRBJ2-5	NA	TGTGCCAGCAGCGGGGGAGCGGGGGCCGGGGAGACCCAGTACTTC	CASSGGAGAGETQYF
TRBV6-1	TRBD1	TRBJ1-5	NA	TGTGCCAGCAGTGCGGGGACAGGGCCCAATCAGCCCCAGCATTTT	CASSAGTGPNQPQHF
TRBV19	NA	TRBJ1-5	NA	TGTGCCAGTAGTCTAAGAAATCAGCCCCAGCATTTT	CASSLRNQPQHF
TRBV6-1	NA	TRBJ1-1	few	TGTGCCAGCAGTGAAACGAGGGGGAGTAACACTGAAGCTTTCTTT	CASSETRGSNTEAFF
TRBV9	NA	TRBJ1-1	NA	TGTGCCAGCAGCCAAAGGGCAGGGCGGGGGACTGAAGCTTTCTTT	CASSQRAGRGTEAFF
TRBV7-6	NA	TRBJ1-2	NA	TGTGCCAGCAGCGCCCTTCCCGACAGGACCGACGGCTATGGCTACACCTTC	CASSALPDRTDGYGYTF
TRBV19	TRBD1	TRBJ2-1	NA	TGTGCCAGTAGTACGACAGGGATGAGTGAGCAGTTCTTC	CASSTTGMSEQFF
TRBV4-1	NA	TRBJ2-3	NA	TGCGCCAGCAGCCTAAATCCGGGTGCTGAGGATACGCAGTATTTT	CASSLNPGAEDTQYF
TRBV27	NA	TRBJ1-5	NA	TGTGCCAGCAGTGGACGGGGGGGTAGGCCCCAGCATTTT	CASSGRGGRPQHF
TRBV10-3	NA	TRBJ2-5	few	TGTGCCATCAGTGAGTCGATGGCCGACCAAGAGACCCAGTACTTC	CAISESMADQETQYF
TRBV5-4	NA	TRBJ2-5	few	TGTGCCAGCAGCTCATTGGGGGCCATGCGGGAGACCCAGTACTTC	CASSSLGAMRETQYF
TRBV14	NA	TRBJ2-7	NA	TGTGCCAGCAGCCAAGAACAGGCGGCCGAGCAGTACTTC	CASSQEQAAEQYF
TRBV7-9	NA	TRBJ2-7	NA	TGTTCCAGCAGCGACTCTCGGGGCGAGCAGTACTTC	CSSSDSRGEQYF
TRBV13	TRBD1	TRBJ1-1	once	TGTGCCAGCACGGGACAGCCCCTTCTCGCTGAAGCTTTCTTT	CASTGQPLLAEAFF
TRBV18	TRBD2	TRBJ2-3	NA	TGTGCCAGCTCACCACTTAGACTAGCGGGAGAGGATACGCAGTATTTT	CASSPLRLAGEDTQYF
TRBV15	TRBD2	TRBJ2-3	few	TGTGCCACCAGCGGCGGACTAGCGGGAGGACCCAGCACAGATACGCAGTATTTT	CATSGGLAGGPSTDTQYF
TRBV28	TRBD1	TRBJ1-2	few	TGTGCCATCCCCCAGAACAGGGGCGATATCTATGGCTACACCTTC	CAIPQNRGDIYGYTF
TRBV5-1	TRBD1	TRBJ1-4	NA	TGCGCCAGCAGCTTGGAGGGGGCGCGAAATGAAAAACTGTTTTTT	CASSLEGARNEKLFF
TRBV11-2	NA	TRBJ1-4	NA	TGTGCCAGCAGCTCGACGGGGGACGAGGAAAAACTGTTTTTT	CASSSTGDEEKLFF
TRBV19	NA	TRBJ2-1	NA	TGTGCCAGTAGTAGAGGACTGAGCTCCTACAATGAGCAGTTCTTC	CASSRGLSSYNEQFF
TRBV7-2	NA	TRBJ2-5	NA	TGTGCCAGCAGCGCACGGACTCAAGAGACCCAGTACTTC	CASSARTQETQYF
TRBV13	NA	TRBJ2-2	NA	TGTGCCAGCAGCCCGGCGGGGTCTAAGGAGGCCGGGGAGCTGTTTTTT	CASSPAGSKEAGELFF
TRBV6-1	NA	TRBJ2-3	NA	TGTGCCAGCAGCTTCTCCAGGGGGGCGACAGATACGCAGTATTTT	CASSFSRGATDTQYF
TRBV5-6	TRBD1	TRBJ2-1	NA	TGTGCCAGCAGCTGGGGGACAGCCAATGAGCAGTTCTTC	CASSWGTANEQFF
TRBV4-3	TRBD2	TRBJ2-1	NA	TGCGCCAGCAGCCGAGAAATGACTAGCGGGAGGACCGATGAGCAGTTCTTC	CASSREMTSGRTDEQFF
TRBV19	NA	TRBJ2-5	NA	TGTGCCAGGAGGACAGAAGAGACCCAGTACTTC	CARRTEETQYF
TRBV7-7	TRBD2	TRBJ2-1	NA	TGTGCCAGCAGCCCTCTTCCGGGACTAGCGGGGGCCCAGCAGTTCTTC	CASSPLPGLAGAQQFF
TRBV7-9	NA	TRBJ1-1	NA	TGTTCCAGCAGGAAAACGGGGGAGAACACTGAAGCTTTCTTT	CSSRKTGENTEAFF
TRBV7-2	NA	TRBJ2-2	NA	TGTGCCAGCAGCTTTAGAGACCTAGAAAGCACCGGGGAGCTGTTTTTT	CASSFRDLESTGELFF
TRBV4-1	NA	TRBJ2-3	NA	TGCGCCAGCAGCCAGGAAGCAGCGGTAACCACAGATACGCAGTATTTT	CASSQEAAVTTDTQYF
TRBV19	NA	TRBJ1-5	NA	TGTGCCAGTAGTACGCCAGGGGGCAATCAGCCCCAGCATTTT	CASSTPGGNQPQHF
TRBV20-1	NA	TRBJ2-1	NA	TGCAGTGCTAGACCGTACAATGAGCAGTTCTTC	CSARPYNEQFF
TRBV6-6	NA	TRBJ2-5	NA	TGTGCCAGCAGCTACCTCGCAGGCAGGGGACAAGAGACCCAGTACTTC	CASSYLAGRGQETQYF
TRBV11-2	NA	TRBJ2-1	NA	TGTGCCAGCAGCTTAGGGGGGCAATCGACAGAGAGTATGAATGAGCAGTTCTTC	CASSLGGQSTESMNEQFF
TRBV29-1	TRBD1	TRBJ1-5	NA	TGCAGCGTTGTGATTCAGGGGGCGGAGGATCAGCCCCAGCATTTT	CSVVIQGAEDQPQHF
TRBV4-3	NA	TRBJ2-7	NA	TGCGTCAGCAGCCAAGATCGAGGAGGGGCTGACTACGAGCAGTACTTC	CVSSQDRGGADYEQYF
TRBV18	TRBD1	TRBJ1-5	NA	TGTGCCAGCTCACCACAGGGACAGATAAATCAGCCCCAGCATTTT	CASSPQGQINQPQHF
TRBV7-9	TRBD2	TRBJ2-1	NA	TGTGCCAGCAGCCATGGACTAGCGGGAGCTAATGAGCAGTTCTTC	CASSHGLAGANEQFF
TRBV5-1	TRBD1	TRBJ1-1	NA	TGCGCCAGCAGCTGGACAGGGGGAATGAACACTGAAGCTTTCTTT	CASSWTGGMNTEAFF
TRBV7-2	TRBD1	TRBJ1-6	NA	TGTGCCAGCAGCTTAGACAGGGGCTCACCCCTCCACTTT	CASSLDRGSPLHF